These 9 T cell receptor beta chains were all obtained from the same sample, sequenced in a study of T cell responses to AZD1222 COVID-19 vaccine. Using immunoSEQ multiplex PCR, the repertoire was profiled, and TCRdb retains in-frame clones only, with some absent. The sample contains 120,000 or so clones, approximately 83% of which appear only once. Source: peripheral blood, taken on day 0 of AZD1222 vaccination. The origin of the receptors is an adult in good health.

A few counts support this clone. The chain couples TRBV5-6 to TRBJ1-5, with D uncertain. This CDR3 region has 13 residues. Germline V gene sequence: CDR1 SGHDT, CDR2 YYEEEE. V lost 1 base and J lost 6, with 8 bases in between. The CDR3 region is CASSLRAVQPQHF. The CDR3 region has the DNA TGTGCCAGCAGCTTGCGGGCAGTTCAGCCCCAGCATTTT.

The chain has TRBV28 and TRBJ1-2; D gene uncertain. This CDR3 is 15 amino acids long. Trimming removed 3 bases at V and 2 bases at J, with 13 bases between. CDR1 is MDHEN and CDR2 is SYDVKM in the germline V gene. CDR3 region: CASSFSLGFNYGYTF. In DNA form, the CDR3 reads TGTGCCAGCAGTTTTAGTCTGGGTTTCAACTATGGCTACACCTTC.

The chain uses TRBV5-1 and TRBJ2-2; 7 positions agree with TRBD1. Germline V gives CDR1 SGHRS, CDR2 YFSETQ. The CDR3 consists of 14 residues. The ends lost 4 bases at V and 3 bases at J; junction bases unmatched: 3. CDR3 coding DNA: TGCGCCAGCAGCCCAGGGACAGACACCGGGGAGCTGTTTTTT. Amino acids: CASSPGTDTGELFF.

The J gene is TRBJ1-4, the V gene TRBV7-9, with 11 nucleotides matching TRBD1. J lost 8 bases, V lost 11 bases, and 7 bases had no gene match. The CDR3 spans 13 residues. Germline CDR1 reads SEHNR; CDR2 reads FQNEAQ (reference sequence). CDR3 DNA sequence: TGTGCCGGACAGGGGGCAAGTGAAGAAAAACTGTTTTTT. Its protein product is CAGQGASEEKLFF.

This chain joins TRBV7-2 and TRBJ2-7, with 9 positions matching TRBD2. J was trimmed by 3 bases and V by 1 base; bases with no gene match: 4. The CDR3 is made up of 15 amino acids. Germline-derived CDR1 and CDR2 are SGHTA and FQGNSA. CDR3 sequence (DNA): TGTGCCAGCAGCTTAGTGGCTAGCGGGGTCTACGAGCAGTACTTC. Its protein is CASSLVASGVYEQYF.

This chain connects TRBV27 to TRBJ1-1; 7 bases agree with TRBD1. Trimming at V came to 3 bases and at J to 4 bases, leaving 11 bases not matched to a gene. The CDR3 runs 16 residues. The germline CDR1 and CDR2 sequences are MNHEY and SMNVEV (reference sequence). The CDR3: CASSFVRGLEGTEAFF. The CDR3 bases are TGTGCCAGCAGTTTCGTGAGGGGGCTTGAGGGCACTGAAGCTTTCTTT.

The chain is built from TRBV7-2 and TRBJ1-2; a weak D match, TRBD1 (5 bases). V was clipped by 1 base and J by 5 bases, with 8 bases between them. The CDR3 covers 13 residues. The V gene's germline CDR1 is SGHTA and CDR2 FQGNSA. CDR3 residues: CASSLGGGYGYTF. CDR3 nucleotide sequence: TGTGCCAGCAGCTTAGGGGGCGGGTATGGCTACACCTTC.

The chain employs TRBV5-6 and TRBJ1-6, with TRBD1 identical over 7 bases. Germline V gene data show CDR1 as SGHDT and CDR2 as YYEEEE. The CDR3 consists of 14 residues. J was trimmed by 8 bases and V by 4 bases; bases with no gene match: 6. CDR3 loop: CASSLGQKDSPLHF. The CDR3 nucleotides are TGTGCCAGCAGCCTGGGACAGAAAGATTCACCCCTCCACTTT.

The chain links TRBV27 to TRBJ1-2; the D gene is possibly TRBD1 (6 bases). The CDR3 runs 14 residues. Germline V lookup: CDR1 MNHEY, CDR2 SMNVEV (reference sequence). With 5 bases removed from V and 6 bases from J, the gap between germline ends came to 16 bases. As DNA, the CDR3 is TGTGCCAGCAGTCCGGGGTTGGGGGGGCATGGCTACACCTTC. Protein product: CASSPGLGGHGYTF.